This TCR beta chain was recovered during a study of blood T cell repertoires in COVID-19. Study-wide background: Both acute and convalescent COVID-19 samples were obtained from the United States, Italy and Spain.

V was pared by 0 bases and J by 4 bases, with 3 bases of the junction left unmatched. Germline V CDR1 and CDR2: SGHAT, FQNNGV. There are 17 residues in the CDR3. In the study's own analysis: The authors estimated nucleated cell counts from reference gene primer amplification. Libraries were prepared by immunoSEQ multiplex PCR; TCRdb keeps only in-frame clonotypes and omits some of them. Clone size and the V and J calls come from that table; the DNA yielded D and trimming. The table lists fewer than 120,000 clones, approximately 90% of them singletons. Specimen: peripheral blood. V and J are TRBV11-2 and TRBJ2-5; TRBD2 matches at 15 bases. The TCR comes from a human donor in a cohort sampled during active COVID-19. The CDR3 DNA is TGTGCCAGCAGCTTAGATCGGGGACTAGCGGGGGGAGAGACCCAGTACTTC. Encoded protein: CASSLDRGLAGGETQYF.